This T cell receptor beta chain was recovered during a study of Ad26.COV2.S vaccination and SARS-CoV-2 variants. About the study: Once, or twice with 56 days between doses, Ad26.COV2.S was given intramuscularly. Study-level points and caveats: Vaccinated individuals (as opposed to placebo recipients) had higher spike-specific TCR breadth.

Concerning this clone: Its target is not known.

Trimming removed 3 bases from V and 1 base from J, with 6 bases in between. This CDR3 has 13 amino acids. CDR1 is SQVTM and CDR2 is ANQGSEA in the germline V gene. Clones were read by immunoSEQ multiplex PCR, and TCRdb kept only the in-frame ones, dropping some. Among approximately 420,000 clones listed, about 85% were seen once. This sample's treatment: around 19 received Ad26.COV2.S at low or high dose, single or two shots; roughly 5 received placebo; per-sample allocation not given. On day 63 after the first injection, vaccine and placebo recipients gave samples. The sequences come from peripheral blood, collected in a trial of Ad26.COV2.S vaccine versus placebo. This clonotype originated in a person between 18 and 60 years old who received the Ad26.COV2.S COVID-19 vaccine or a placebo. The chain carries TRBV29-1 and TRBJ2-2; D ambiguous. The CDR3 DNA reads as TGCAGCGTTGACGCAGGGAACACCGGGGAGCTGTTTTTT. Amino acid sequence: CSVDAGNTGELFF.